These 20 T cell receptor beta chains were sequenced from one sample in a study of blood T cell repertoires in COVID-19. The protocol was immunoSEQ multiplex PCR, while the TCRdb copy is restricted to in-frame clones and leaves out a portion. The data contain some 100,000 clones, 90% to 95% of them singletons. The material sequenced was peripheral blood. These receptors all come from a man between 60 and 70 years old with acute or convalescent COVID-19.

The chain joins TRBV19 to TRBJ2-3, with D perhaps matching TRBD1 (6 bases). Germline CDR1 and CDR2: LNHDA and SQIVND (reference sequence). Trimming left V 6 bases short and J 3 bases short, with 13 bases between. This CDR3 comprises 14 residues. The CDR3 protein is CASRPSGVTDTQYF. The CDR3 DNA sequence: TGTGCCAGTAGGCCCTCAGGGGTAACAGATACGCAGTATTTT.

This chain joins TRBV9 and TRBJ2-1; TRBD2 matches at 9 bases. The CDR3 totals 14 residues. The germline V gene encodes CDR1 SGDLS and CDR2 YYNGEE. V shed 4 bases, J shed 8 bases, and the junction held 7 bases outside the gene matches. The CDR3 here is CASSLSWTSDEQFF. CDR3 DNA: TGTGCCAGCAGCTTAAGTTGGACTAGCGATGAGCAGTTCTTC.

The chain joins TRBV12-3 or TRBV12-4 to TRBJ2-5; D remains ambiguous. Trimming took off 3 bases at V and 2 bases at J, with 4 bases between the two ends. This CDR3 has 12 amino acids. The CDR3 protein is CASSFRQETQYF. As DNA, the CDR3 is TGTGCCAGCAGTTTTCGTCAAGAGACCCAGTACTTC.

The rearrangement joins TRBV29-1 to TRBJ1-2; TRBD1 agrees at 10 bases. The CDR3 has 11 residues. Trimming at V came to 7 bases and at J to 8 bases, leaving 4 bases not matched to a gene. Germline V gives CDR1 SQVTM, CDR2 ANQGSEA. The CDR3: CSDGQGGGYTF. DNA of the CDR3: TGCAGCGACGGACAGGGGGGCGGCTACACCTTC.

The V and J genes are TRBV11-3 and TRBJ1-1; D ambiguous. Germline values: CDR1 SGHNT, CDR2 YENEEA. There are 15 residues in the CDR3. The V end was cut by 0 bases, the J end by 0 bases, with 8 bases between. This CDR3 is CASSLEQRLNTEAFF. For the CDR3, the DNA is TGTGCCAGCAGCTTAGAACAGCGGCTGAACACTGAAGCTTTCTTT.

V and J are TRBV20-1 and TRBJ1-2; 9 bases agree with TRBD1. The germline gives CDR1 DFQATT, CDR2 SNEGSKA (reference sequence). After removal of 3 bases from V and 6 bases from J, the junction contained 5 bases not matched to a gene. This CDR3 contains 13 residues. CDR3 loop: CSASGWDRDGYTF. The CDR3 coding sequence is TGCAGTGCTAGTGGATGGGACAGGGATGGCTACACCTTC.

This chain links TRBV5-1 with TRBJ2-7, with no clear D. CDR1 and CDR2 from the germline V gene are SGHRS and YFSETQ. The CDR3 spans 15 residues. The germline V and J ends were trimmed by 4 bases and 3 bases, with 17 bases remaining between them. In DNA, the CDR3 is TGCGCCAGCAGCCCTCTGGCAGGCCAAGACTACGAGCAGTACTTC. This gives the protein CASSPLAGQDYEQYF.

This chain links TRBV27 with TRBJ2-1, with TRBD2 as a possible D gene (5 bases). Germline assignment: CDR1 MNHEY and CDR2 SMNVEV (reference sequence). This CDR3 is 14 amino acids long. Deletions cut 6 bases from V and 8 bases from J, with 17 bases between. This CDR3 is CASRRAPSYDEQFF. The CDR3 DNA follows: TGTGCCAGCAGGCGGGCCCCTTCCTATGATGAGCAGTTCTTC.

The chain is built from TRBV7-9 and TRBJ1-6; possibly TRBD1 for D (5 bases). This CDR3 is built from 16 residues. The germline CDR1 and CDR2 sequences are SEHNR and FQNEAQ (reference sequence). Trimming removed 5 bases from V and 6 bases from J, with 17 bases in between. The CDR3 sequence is CASSPVGAGGNSPLHF. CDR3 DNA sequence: TGTGCCAGCAGCCCGGTTGGGGCCGGGGGTAATTCACCCCTCCACTTT.

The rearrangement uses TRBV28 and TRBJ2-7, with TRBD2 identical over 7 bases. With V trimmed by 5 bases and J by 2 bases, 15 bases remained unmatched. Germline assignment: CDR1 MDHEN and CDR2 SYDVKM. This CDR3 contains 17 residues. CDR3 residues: CASSTPLLAANPYEQYF. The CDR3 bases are TGTGCCAGCAGTACTCCTTTGCTAGCGGCCAACCCCTACGAGCAGTACTTC. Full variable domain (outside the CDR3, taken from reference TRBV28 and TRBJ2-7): DVKVTQSSRYLVKRTGEKVFLECVQDMDHENMFWYRQDPGLGLRLIYFSYDVKMKEKGDIPEGYSVSREKKERFSLILESASTNQTSMYLCASSTPLLAANPYEQYFGPGTRLTVT.

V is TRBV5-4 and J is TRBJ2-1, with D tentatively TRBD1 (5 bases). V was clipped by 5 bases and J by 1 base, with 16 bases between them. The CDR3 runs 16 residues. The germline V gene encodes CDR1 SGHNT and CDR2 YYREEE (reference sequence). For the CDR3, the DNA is TGTGCCAGCAGGCCAAAGGGGATAGGGTCCTACAATGAGCAGTTCTTC. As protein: CASRPKGIGSYNEQFF.

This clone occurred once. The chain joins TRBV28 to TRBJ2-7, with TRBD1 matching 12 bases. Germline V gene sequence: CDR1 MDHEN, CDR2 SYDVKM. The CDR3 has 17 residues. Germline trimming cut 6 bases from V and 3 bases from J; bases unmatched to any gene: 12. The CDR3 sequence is CASRGGQGARGNYEQYF. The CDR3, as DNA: TGTGCCAGCAGGGGGGGACAGGGGGCGCGAGGAAACTACGAGCAGTACTTC.

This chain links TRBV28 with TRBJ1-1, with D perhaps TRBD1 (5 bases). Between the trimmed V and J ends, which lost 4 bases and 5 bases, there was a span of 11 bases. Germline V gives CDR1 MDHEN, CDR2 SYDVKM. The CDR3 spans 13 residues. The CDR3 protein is CASSSGGGTEAFF. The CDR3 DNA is TGTGCCAGCAGTTCCGGGGGTGGAACTGAAGCTTTCTTT.

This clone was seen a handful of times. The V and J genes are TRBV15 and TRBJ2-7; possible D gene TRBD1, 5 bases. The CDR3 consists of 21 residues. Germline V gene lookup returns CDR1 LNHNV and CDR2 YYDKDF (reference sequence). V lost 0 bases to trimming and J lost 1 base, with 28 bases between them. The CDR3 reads CATSRDVGSRRPGPWSYEQYV. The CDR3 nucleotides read TGTGCCACCAGCAGAGATGTAGGTTCCCGACGCCCAGGGCCGTGGTCCTACGAGCAGTACGTC.

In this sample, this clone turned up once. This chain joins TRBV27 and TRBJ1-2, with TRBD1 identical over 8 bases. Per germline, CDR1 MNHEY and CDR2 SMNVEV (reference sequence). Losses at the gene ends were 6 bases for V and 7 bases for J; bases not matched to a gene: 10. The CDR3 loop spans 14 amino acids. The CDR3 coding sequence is TGTGCCAGCAGGCCATCAGGGGGCAAGGGTGGCTACACCTTC. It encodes CASRPSGGKGGYTF.

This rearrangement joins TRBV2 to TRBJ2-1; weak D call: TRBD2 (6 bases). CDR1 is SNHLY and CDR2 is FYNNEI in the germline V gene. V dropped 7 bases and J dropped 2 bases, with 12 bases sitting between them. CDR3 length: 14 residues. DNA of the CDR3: TGTGCCAGCACCGTGGGGGGACCCTACAATGAGCAGTTCTTC. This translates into CASTVGGPYNEQFF. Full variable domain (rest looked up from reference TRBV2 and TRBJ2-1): EPEVTQTPSHQVTQMGQEVILRCVPISNHLYFYWYRQILGQKVEFLVSFYNNEISEKSEIFDDQFSVERPDGSNFTLKIRSTKLEDSAMYFCASTVGGPYNEQFFGPGTRLTVL.

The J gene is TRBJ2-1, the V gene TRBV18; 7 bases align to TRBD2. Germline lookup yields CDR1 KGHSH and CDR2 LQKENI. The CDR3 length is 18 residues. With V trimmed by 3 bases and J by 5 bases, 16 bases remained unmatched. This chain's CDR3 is CASSPRRKGWDYDNEQFF. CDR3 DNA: TGTGCCAGCTCACCCCGAAGAAAAGGGTGGGACTACGACAATGAGCAGTTCTTC.

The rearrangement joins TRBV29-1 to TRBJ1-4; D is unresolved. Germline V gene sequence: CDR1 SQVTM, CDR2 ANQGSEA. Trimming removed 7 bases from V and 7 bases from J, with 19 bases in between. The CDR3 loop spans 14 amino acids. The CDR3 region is CSAHTGGQGEKLFF. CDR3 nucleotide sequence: TGCAGCGCCCACACGGGAGGTCAAGGTGAAAAACTGTTTTTT.

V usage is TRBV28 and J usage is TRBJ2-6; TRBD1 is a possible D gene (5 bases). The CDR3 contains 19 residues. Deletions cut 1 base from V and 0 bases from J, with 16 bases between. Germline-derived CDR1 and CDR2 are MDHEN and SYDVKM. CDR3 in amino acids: CASSLSSHRPSSGANVLTF. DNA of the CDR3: TGTGCCAGCAGTTTATCCTCACACAGGCCCTCCTCTGGGGCCAACGTCCTGACTTTC.

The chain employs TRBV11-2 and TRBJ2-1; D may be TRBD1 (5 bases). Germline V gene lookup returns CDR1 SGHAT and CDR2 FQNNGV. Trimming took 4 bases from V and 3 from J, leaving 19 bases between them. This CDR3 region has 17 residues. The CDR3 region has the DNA TGTGCCAGCAGCTCCCCTCCCCCCGGACATATCTACAATGAGCAGTTCTTC. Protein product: CASSSPPPGHIYNEQFF.